Listed below are T cell receptor beta chains from one sample, sequenced in a study of blood T cell repertoires in COVID-19. Libraries were prepared by immunoSEQ multiplex PCR; TCRdb keeps only in-frame clonotypes and omits some of them. The table records under 90,000 clones, 60% to 75% of them present only once. Sample: peripheral blood. The receptors shown here come from a man in his fifties or sixties with active or convalescent COVID-19. CDR3s include the opening cysteine and the closing phenylalanine or tryptophan. Each record gives: V gene, CDR3 protein.

TRBV12-3/TRBV12-4 CASARTALDGYTF
TRBV9 CASSVAGQGNTEAFF
TRBV24-1 CATSSVTDTQYF
TRBV3-1/TRBV3-2 CASSQVPGNQPQHF
TRBV5-1 CASGTSGTDTQYF
TRBV6-2/TRBV6-3 CASSYSIGTSDF
TRBV10-2 CARSTSLVPDTQYF
TRBV21-1 CASSKVTRQGSNQPQHF
TRBV19 CASSLRTVSGANVLTF
TRBV14 CASSPAVYRDRGHRMNTEAFF
TRBV6-5 CASSYSSGGDEQYF
TRBV2 CASSPPGLAGEMAQYF
TRBV6-5 CASSPRGPSSSPLHF
TRBV6-4 CASSEKRGGTDTQYF
TRBV30 CAWIELTGSGGAFF
TRBV10-3 CAISEAPGNEKLFF
TRBV9 CASSTRETLNTGELFF
TRBV3-1/TRBV3-2 CASSQERGSMGTDTQYF
TRBV5-8 CASSRAVATSGANVLTF
TRBV12-3/TRBV12-4 CASVSVRAGEQYF
TRBV6-2/TRBV6-3 CASSYLRTGISNQPQHF
TRBV5-1 CASSPTVSQLGNTIYF
TRBV5-4 CASSLAVTDTEAFF
TRBV7-8 CASSLGQGNQPQHF
TRBV19 CASSPTLAGGSQETQYF
TRBV27 CASSLTGFGFPYEQFF
TRBV29-1 CSVEMVQGYEQYF
TRBV21-1 CASSKVRLSGANVLTF
TRBV6-5 CASRDTDKNTEAFF
TRBV12-5 CASGPVGVLGEKLFF
TRBV10-3 CAISDQGSSYNSPLHF
TRBV5-8 CASSVTGTGGGQPQHF
TRBV6-1 CASSGQGTPENTGELFF
TRBV11-3 CASSLEGPGGVYGYTF
TRBV6-5 CASSREGSYEQYF
TRBV19 CASSSNSGGADYNEQFF
TRBV5-4 CASSREEQEMNTEAFF
TRBV3-1/TRBV3-2 CASSQDLLGGNGYTF
TRBV7-2 CASSLAVANEKLFF
TRBV7-2 CASSLLAGGNTGELFF
TRBV4-3 CASSQGGGLYNEQFF
TRBV29-1 CSVTPGTLLGGYTF
TRBV5-1 CASSQKAGVGTDTQYF
TRBV5-6 CASSRRSSNYGYTF
TRBV3-1/TRBV3-2 CASSQVSGVTDTQYF
TRBV19 CASSSGLLTGELFF
TRBV6-1 CASSGTGLAVSYEQYF
TRBV3-1/TRBV3-2 CASSHGQGGSTDTQYF
TRBV3-1/TRBV3-2 CASSQERGYRGSNTGELFF
TRBV30 CAEGANYGYTF
TRBV4-1 CASSQAVRGRDQPQHF
TRBV18 CASSPLAGRGLDEQFF
TRBV19 CASSPGAGGEEKLFF
TRBV20-1 CSASRGPSYGYTF
TRBV7-2 CASSYLTGTPYEQYF
TRBV4-3 CASSQDRGQHNSPLHF
TRBV6-6 CASSYQDRPNGYTF
TRBV4-2 CASSPQDGHAYNSPLHF